The present T cell receptor (beta chain) was sequenced within a study of T-cell reconstitution after alpha-beta-depleted transplantation in children. Construction of the TCRbeta library involved unique molecular identifiers. TCRdb analysed the PCR reads with MiXCR anew, one entry per CDR3 protein. The sample has 540,000 or so distinct CDR3 sequences, about 23% seen once. This clonotype was counted ten times or more. Its antigen is as yet unknown. Germline CDR1 is SQVTM and CDR2 is ANQGSEA. This CDR3 comprises 14 residues. V lost 8 bases to trimming and J lost 0 bases, with 16 bases between them. Study observations and caveats: The authors attributed T-cell counts and diversity one year after transplant mostly to newly produced T cells. Where some patients showed high TCRbeta diversity at day 60, it came from recipient T cells and thymic progenitors that had survived. About two months after transplant, alpha-beta T cells reportedly came from several hundred expanded graft clones.

This specimen consisted of PBMCs, mostly from graft donor cells, obtained 360 days after TCRalphabeta/CD19-depleted stem cell transplant. The origin of this receptor is a boy under two years old who had a stem cell transplant for acute myeloid leukemia, so the T cells may come from the graft donor. V and J are TRBV29-1 and TRBJ1-2, with D possibly TRBD1 on 5 matching bases. The CDR3 here is CSFSTEMANYGYTF. As DNA, the CDR3 is TGCAGCTTTTCGACAGAGATGGCTAACTATGGCTACACCTTC. Full variable domain (missing parts from reference TRBV29-1 and TRBJ1-2): SAVISQKPSRDICQRGTSLTIQCQVDSQVTMMFWYRQQPGQSLTLIATANQGSEATYESGFVIDKFPISRPNLTFSTLTVSNMSPEDSSIYLCSFSTEMANYGYTFGSGTRLTVV.